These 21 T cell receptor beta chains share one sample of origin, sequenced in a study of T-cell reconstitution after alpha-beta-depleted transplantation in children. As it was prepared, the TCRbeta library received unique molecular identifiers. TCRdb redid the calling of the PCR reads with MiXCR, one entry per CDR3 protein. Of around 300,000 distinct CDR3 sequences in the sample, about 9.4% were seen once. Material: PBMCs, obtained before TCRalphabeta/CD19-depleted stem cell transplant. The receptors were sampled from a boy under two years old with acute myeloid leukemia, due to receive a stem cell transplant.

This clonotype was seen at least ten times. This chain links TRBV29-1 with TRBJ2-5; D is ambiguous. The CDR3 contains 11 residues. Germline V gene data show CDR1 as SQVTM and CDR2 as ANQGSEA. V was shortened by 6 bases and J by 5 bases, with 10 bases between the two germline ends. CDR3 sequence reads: CSVASGETQYF. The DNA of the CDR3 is TGCAGCGTAGCTAGTGGGGAGACCCAGTACTTC.

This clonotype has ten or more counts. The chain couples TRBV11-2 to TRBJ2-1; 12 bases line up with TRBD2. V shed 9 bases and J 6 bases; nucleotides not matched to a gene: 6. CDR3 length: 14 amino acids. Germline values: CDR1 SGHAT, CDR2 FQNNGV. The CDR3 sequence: CASGGLAGFNEQFF. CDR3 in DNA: TGTGCCAGTGGTGGACTAGCGGGGTTCAATGAGCAGTTCTTC.

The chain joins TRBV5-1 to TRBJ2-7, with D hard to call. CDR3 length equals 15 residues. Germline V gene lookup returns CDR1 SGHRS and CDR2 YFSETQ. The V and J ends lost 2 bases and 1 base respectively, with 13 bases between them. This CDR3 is CASSFAGPISYEQYF. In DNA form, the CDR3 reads TGCGCCAGCAGCTTCGCCGGGCCCATATCCTACGAGCAGTACTTC.

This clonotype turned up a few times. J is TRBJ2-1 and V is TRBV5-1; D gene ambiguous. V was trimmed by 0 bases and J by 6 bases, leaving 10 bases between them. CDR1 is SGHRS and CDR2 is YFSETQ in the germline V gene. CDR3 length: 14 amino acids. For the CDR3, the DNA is TGCGCCAGCAGCTTGGGCCCAGGAGTCAATGAGCAGTTCTTC. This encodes CASSLGPGVNEQFF.

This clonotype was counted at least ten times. This CDR3 reads CASSASWGGQVSQETQYF. The CDR3 bases are TGTGCCAGCAGCGCCAGTTGGGGGGGACAGGTCTCCCAAGAGACCCAGTACTTC. This rearrangement joins TRBV9 to TRBJ2-5, with a possible D match to TRBD1 (8 bases). Trimming stripped 3 bases from V and 1 base from J, with 22 bases between. This CDR3 has 18 residues. CDR1 and CDR2 (germline): SGDLS, YYNGEE.

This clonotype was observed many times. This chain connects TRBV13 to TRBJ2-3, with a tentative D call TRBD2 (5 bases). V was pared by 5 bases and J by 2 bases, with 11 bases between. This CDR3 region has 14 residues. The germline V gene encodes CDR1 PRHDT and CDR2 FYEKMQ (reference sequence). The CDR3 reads CASSGRGYTDTQYF. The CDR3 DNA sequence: TGTGCCAGCAGCGGTCGGGGATACACAGATACGCAGTATTTT. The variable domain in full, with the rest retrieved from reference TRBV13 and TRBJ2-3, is AAGVIQSPRHLIKEKRETATLKCYPIPRHDTVYWYQQGPGQDPQFLISFYEKMQSDKGSIPDRFSAQQFSDYHSELNMSSLELGDSALYFCASSGRGYTDTQYFGPGTRLTVL.

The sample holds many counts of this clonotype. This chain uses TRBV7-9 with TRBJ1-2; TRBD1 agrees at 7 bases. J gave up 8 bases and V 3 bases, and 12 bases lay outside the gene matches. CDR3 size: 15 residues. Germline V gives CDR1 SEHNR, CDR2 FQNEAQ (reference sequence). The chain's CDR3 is CASSFGNRGDDGYTF. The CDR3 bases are TGTGCCAGCAGCTTCGGGAACAGGGGAGACGACGGCTACACCTTC. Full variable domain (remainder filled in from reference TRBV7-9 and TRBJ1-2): DTGVSQNPRHKITKRGQNVTFRCDPISEHNRLYWYRQTLGQGPEFLTYFQNEAQLEKSRLLSDRFSAERPKGSFSTLEIQRTEQGDSAMYLCASSFGNRGDDGYTFGSGTRLTVV.

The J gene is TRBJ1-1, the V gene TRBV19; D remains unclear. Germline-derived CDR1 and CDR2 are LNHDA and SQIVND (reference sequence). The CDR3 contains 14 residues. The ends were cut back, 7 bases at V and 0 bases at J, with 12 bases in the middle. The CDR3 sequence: CASTVGPMNTEAFF. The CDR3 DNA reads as TGTGCCAGTACGGTTGGCCCCATGAACACTGAAGCTTTCTTT.

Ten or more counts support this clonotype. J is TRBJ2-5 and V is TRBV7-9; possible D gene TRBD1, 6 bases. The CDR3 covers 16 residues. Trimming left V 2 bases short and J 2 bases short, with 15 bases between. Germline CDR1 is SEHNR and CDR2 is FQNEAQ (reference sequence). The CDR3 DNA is TGTGCCAGCAGCTTACCCCCGGACAGACAACAAGAGACCCAGTACTTC. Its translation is CASSLPPDRQQETQYF. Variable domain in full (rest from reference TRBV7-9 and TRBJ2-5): DTGVSQNPRHKITKRGQNVTFRCDPISEHNRLYWYRQTLGQGPEFLTYFQNEAQLEKSRLLSDRFSAERPKGSFSTLEIQRTEQGDSAMYLCASSLPPDRQQETQYFGPGTRLLVL.

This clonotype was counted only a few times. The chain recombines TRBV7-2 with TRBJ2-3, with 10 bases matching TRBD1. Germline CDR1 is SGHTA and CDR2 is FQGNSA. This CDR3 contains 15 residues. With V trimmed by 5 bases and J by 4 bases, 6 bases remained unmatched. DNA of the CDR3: TGTGCCAGCAGCATCTGGACAGGGGGTCCAGATACGCAGTATTTT. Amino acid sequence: CASSIWTGGPDTQYF.

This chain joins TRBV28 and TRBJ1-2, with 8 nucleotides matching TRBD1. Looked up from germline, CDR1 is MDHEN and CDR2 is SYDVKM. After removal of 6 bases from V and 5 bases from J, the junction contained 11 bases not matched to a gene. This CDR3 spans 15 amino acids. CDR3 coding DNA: TGTGCCAGCAGGCCCAGGACAGGGCTTCGGTATGGCTACACCTTC. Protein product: CASRPRTGLRYGYTF.

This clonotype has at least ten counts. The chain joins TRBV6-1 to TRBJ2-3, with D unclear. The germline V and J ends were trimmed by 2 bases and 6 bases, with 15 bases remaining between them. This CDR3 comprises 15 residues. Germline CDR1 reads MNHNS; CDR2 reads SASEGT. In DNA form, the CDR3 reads TGTGCCAGCAGTGAACAGAGACGTGGGGTGGATACGCAGTATTTT. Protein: CASSEQRRGVDTQYF.

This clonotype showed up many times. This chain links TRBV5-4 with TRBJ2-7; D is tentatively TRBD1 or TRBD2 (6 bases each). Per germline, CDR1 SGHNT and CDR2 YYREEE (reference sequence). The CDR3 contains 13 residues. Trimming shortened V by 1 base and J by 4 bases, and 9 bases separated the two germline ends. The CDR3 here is CASSLRGAYEQYF. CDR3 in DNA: TGTGCCAGCAGCTTGAGGGGGGCGTACGAGCAGTACTTC.

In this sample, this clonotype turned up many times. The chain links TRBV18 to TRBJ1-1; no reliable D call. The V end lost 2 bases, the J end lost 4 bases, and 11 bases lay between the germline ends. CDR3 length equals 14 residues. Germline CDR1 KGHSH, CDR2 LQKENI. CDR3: CASSPVGTATEAFF. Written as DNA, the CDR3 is TGTGCCAGCTCACCAGTAGGTACCGCCACTGAAGCTTTCTTT.

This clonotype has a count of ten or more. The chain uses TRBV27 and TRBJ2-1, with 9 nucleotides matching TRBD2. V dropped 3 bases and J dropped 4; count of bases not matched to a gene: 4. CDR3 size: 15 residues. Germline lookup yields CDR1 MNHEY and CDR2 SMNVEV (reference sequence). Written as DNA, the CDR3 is TGTGCCAGCAGTTTGGTTCTAGCGGGATACAATGAGCAGTTCTTC. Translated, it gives CASSLVLAGYNEQFF.

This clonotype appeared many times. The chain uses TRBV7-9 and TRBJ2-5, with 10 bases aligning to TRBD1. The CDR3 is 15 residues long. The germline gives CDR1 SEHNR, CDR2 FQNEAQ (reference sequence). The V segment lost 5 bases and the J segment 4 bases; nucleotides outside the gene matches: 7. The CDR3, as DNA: TGTGCCAGCAGCCTACGGACAGGGGGATCAGAGACCCAGTACTTC. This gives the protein CASSLRTGGSETQYF.

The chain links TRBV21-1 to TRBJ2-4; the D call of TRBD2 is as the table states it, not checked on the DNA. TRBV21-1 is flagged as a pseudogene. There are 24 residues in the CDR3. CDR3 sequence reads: CASSKKNLDGTSGRRKLAKNIQYF. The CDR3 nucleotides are TGTGCCAGCAGCAAAAAAAACCTGGACGGGACTAGCGGGAGGAGGAAATTAGCCAAAAACATTCAGTACTTC.

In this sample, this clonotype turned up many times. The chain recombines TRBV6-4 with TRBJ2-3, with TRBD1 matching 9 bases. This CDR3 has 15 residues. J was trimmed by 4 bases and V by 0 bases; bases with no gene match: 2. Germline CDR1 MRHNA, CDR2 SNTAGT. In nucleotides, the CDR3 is TGTGCCAGCAGTGACTCGAGGACAGGGGCAGATACGCAGTATTTT. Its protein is CASSDSRTGADTQYF.

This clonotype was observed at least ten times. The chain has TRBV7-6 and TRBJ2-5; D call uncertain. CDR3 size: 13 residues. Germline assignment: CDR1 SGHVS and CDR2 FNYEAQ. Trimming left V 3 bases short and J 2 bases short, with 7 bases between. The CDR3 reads CASSFTPQETQYF. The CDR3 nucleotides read TGTGCCAGCAGCTTTACCCCACAAGAGACCCAGTACTTC. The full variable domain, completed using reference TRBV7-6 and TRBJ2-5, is GAGVSQSPRYKVTKRGQDVALRCDPISGHVSLYWYRQALGQGPEFLTYFNYEAQQDKSGLPNDRFSAERPEGSISTLTIQRTEQRDSAMYRCASSFTPQETQYFGPGTRLLVL.

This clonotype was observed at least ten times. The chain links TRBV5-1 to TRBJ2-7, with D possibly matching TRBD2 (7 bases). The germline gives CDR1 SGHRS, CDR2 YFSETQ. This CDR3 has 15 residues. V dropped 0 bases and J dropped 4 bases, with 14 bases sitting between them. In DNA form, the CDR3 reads TGCGCCAGCAGCTTGGCACAGGGAGGGAGGTACGAGCAGTACTTC. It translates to CASSLAQGGRYEQYF. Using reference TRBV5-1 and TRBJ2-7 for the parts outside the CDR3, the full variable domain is KAGVTQTPRYLIKTRGQQVTLSCSPISGHRSVSWYQQTPGQGLQFLFEYFSETQRNKGNFPGRFSGRQFSNSRSEMNVSTLELGDSALYLCASSLAQGGRYEQYFGPGTRLTVT.

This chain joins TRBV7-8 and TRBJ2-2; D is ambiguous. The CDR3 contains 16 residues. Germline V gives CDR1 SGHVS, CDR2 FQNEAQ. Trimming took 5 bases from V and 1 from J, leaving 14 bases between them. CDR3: CASSPRIVLNTGELFF. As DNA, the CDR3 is TGTGCCAGCAGCCCCCGGATCGTCTTGAACACCGGGGAGCTGTTTTTT.